This T cell receptor (beta chain) was obtained from a study of radiotherapy plus CTLA-4 blockade in lung cancer. The assay was immunoSEQ multiplex PCR, and TCRdb's table has in-frame clones only and misses some. The sample holds roughly 98,000 clones, 75% to 85% seen once. V was clipped by 3 bases and J by 3 bases, with 12 bases between them. The germline V gene has CDR1 MDHEN and CDR2 SYDVKM. The CDR3 runs to 14 residues. Participants had chemo-refractory metastatic non-small-cell lung cancer and were treated with focal radiation plus ipilimumab CTLA-4 blockade. This clone is categorized as medium-sized.

The chain joins TRBV28 to TRBJ2-7; D perhaps matches TRBD1 (6 bases). This clonotype was obtained from a human donor with non-small cell lung cancer who had a partial response to radiotherapy plus ipilimumab. The source material was peripheral blood, sampled from a patient treated with radiotherapy plus ipilimumab. CDR3 region: CASSFLGAGYEQYF. Here the CDR3 DNA reads TGTGCCAGCAGTTTTCTGGGGGCCGGCTACGAGCAGTACTTC.